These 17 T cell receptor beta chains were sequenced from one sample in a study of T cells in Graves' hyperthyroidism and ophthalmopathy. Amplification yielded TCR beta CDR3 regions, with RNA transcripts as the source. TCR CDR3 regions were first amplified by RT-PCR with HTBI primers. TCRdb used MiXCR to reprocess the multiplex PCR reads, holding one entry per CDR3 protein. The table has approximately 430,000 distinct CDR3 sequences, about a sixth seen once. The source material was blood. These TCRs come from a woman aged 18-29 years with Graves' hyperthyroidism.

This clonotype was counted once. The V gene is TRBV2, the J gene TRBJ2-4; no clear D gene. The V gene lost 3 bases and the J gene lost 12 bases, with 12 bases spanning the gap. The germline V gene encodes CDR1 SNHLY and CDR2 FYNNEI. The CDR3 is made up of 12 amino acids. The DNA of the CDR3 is TGTGCCAGCAGTGATGAGGCCGCCGGTCAGTACTTC. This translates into CASSDEAAGQYF.

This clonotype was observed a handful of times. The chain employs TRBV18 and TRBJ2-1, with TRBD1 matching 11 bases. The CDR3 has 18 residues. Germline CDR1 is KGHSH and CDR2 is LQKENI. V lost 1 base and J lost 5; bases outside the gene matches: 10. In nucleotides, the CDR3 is TGTGCCAGCTCACCACTCGGGACAGGGGGGAATTGGAACAATGAGCAGTTCTTC. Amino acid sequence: CASSPLGTGGNWNNEQFF.

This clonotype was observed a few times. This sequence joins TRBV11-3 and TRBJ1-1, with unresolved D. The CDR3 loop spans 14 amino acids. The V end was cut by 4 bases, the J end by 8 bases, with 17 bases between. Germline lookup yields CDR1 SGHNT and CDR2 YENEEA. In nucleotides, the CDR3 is TGTGCCAGCAGCTCGGGTCGAGCCAGTCCCGAAGCTTTCTTT. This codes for CASSSGRASPEAFF. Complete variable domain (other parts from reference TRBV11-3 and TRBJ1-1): EAGVVQSPRYKIIEKKQPVAFWCNPISGHNTLYWYLQNLGQGPELLIRYENEEAVDDSQLPKDRFSAERLKGVDSTLKIQPAELGDSAVYLCASSSGRASPEAFFGQGTRLTVV.

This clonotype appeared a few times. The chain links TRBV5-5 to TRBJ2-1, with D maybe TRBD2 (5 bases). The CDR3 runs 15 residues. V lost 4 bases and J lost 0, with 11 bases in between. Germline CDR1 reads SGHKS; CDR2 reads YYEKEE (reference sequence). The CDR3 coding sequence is TGTGCCAGCAGCCGGGAATGGAGCTCCTACAATGAGCAGTTCTTC. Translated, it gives CASSREWSSYNEQFF.

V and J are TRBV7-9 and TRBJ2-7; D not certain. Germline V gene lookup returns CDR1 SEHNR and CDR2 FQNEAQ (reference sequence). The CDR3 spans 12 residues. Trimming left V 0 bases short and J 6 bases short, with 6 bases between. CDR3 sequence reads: CASSLASTEQYF. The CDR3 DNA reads TGTGCCAGCAGCTTAGCGAGTACCGAGCAGTACTTC.

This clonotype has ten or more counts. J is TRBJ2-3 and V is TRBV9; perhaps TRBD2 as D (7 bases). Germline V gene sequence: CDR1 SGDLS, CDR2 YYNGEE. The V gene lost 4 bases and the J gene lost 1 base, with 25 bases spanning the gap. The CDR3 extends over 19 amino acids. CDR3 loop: CASSPRPSWGGFRTDTQYF. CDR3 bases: TGTGCCAGCAGCCCACGGCCGAGTTGGGGGGGCTTCCGCACAGATACGCAGTATTTT.

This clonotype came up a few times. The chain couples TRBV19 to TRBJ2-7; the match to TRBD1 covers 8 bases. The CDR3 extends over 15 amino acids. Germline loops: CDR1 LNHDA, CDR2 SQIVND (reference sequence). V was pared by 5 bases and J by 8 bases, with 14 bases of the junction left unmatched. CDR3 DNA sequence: TGTGCCAGTAGTCCCGAGGACAGGGACACTTTACAGCAGTACTTC. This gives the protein CASSPEDRDTLQQYF.

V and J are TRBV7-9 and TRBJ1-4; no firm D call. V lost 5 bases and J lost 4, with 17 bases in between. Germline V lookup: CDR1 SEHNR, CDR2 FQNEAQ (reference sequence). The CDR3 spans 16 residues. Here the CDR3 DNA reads TGTGCCAGCAGCCTCCCACAGAGCGGATTTAATGAAAAACTGTTTTTT. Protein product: CASSLPQSGFNEKLFF.

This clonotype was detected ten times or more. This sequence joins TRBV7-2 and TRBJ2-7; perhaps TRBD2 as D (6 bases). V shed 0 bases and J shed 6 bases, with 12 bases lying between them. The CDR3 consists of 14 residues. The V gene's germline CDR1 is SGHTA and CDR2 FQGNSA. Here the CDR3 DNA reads TGTGCCAGCAGCTTAGCTGCGGGGTTGGCCGAGCAGTACTTC. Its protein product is CASSLAAGLAEQYF.

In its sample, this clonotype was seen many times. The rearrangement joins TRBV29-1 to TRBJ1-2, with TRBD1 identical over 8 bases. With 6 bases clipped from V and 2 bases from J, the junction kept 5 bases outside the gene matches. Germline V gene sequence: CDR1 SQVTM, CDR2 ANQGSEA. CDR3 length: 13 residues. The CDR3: CSVGTGGNYGYTF. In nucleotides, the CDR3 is TGCAGCGTGGGGACAGGTGGGAACTATGGCTACACCTTC.

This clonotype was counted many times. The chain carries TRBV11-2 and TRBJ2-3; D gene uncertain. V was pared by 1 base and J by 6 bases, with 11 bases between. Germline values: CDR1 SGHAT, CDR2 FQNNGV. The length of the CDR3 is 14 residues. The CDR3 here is CASSLGRAGDTQYF. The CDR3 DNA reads TGTGCCAGCAGCTTAGGACGAGCCGGCGATACGCAGTATTTT.

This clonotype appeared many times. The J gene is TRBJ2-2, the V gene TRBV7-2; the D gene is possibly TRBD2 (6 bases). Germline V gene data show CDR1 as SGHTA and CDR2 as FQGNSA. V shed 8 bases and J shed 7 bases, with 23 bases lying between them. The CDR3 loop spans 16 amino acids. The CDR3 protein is CASHTSGAGWGGELFF. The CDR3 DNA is TGTGCCAGCCATACCTCGGGAGCCGGGTGGGGCGGGGAGCTGTTTTTT.

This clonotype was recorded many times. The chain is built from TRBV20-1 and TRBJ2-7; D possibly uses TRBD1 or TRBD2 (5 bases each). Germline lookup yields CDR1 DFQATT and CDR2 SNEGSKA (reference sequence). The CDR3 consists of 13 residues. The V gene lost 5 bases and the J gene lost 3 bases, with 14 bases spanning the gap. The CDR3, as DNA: TGCAGTGCTGGGGATTCGGGACGCTACGAGCAGTACTTC. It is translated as CSAGDSGRYEQYF.

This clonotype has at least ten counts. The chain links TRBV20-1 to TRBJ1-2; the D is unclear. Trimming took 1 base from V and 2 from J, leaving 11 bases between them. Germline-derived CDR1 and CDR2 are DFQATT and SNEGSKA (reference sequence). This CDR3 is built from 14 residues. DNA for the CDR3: TGCAGTGCTAGAGCCCTCCGGGTGAACTATGGCTACACCTTC. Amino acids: CSARALRVNYGYTF.

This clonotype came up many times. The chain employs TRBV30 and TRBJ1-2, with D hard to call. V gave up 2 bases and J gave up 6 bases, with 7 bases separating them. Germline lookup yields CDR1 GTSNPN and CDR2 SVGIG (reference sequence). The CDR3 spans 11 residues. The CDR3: CAWSPIDGYTF. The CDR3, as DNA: TGTGCCTGGAGTCCAATCGATGGCTACACCTTC.

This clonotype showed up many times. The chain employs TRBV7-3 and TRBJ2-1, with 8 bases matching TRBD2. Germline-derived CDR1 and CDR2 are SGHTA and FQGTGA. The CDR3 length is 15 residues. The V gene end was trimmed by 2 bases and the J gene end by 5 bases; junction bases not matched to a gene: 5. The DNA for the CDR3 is TGTGCCAGCAGCTTATCGGGGGGGCTAAACAATGAGCAGTTCTTC. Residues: CASSLSGGLNNEQFF.

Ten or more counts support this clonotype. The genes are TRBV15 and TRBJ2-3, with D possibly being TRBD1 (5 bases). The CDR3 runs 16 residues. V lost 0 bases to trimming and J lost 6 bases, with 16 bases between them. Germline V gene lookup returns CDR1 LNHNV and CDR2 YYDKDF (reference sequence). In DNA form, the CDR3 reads TGTGCCACCAGCAGAGAGGCGACCCAGTCAGGGGATACGCAGTATTTT. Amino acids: CATSREATQSGDTQYF.